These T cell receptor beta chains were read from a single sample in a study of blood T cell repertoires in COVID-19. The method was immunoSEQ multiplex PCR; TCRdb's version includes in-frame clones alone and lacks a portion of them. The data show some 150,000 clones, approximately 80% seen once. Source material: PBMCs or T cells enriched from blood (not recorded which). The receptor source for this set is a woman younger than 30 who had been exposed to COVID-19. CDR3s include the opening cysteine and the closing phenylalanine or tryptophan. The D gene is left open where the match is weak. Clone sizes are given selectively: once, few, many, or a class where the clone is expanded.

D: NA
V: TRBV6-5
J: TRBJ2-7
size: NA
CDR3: CASSALAGPSYEQYF
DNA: TGTGCCAGCAGCGCTCTGGCGGGGCCTTCCTACGAGCAGTACTTC

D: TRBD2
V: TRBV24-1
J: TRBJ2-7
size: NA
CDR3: CATSDSRTSGRNEQYF
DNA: TGTGCCACCAGTGATTCCCGGACTAGCGGGAGGAACGAGCAGTACTTC

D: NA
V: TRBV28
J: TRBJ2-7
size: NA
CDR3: CASNTFDRPSYEQYF
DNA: TGTGCCAGCAACACATTTGACAGACCCTCCTACGAGCAGTACTTC

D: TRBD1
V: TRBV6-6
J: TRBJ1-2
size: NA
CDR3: CASSYQQGAAYGYTF
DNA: TGTGCCAGCAGTTACCAGCAGGGGGCCGCCTATGGCTACACCTTC

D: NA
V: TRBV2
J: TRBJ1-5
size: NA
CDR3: CASSGVGRSNQPQHF
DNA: TGTGCCAGCAGTGGGGTGGGGCGAAGCAATCAGCCCCAGCATTTT

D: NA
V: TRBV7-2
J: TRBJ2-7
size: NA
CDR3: CASSLYRGEQYF
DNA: TGTGCCAGCAGCTTATATAGGGGCGAGCAGTACTTC

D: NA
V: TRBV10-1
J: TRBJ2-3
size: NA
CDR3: CASQLTESDTQYF
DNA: TGCGCCAGCCAACTGACTGAATCAGATACGCAGTATTTT

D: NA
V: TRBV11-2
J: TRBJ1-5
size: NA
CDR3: CASSLDRGSHQPQHF
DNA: TGTGCCAGCAGCTTAGATAGGGGGAGTCATCAGCCCCAGCATTTT

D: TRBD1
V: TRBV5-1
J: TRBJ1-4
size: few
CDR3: CASSPTGGAGGEKLFF
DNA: TGCGCCAGCAGCCCAACCGGCGGGGCAGGGGGGGAAAAACTGTTTTTT

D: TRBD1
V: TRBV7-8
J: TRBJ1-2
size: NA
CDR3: CASSSQTGGSYGYTF
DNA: TGTGCCAGCAGCTCCCAGACAGGGGGAAGCTATGGCTACACCTTC

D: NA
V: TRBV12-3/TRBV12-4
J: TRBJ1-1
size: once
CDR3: CASRRGGTEAFF
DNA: TGTGCCAGCAGGCGGGGGGGGACGGAAGCTTTCTTT

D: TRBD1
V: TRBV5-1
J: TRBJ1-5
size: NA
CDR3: CASSLTPGQLNQPQHF
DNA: TGCGCCAGCAGCTTGACTCCGGGACAGCTGAATCAGCCCCAGCATTTT

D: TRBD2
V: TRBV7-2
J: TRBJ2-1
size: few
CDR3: CASSLLGGDEQFF
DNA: TGTGCCAGCAGCTTACTCGGGGGGGATGAGCAGTTCTTC

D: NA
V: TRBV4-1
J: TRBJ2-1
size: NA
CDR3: CASTLLASYNEQFF
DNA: TGCGCCAGCACCCTTCTAGCGTCCTACAATGAGCAGTTCTTC

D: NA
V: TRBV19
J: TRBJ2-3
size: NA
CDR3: CASSFPGHITDTQYF
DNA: TGTGCCAGTAGTTTTCCGGGACACATCACAGATACGCAGTATTTT

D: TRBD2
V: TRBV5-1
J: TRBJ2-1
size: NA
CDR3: CASSLGLAGLSSYNEQFF
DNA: TGCGCCAGCAGCTTGGGACTAGCGGGCTTAAGCTCCTACAATGAGCAGTTCTTC

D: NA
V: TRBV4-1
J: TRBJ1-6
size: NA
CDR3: CASRLTGLSDSPLHF
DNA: TGCGCCAGCAGATTAACAGGCTTGAGTGATTCACCCCTCCACTTT

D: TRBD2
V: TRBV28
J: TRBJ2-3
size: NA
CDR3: CASTPRGLAVRGTDTQYF
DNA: TGTGCCAGCACCCCTCGGGGACTAGCGGTGAGGGGCACAGATACGCAGTATTTT

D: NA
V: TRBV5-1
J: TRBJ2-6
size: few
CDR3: CASSYSSGANVLTF
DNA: TGCGCCAGCAGCTATAGCTCTGGGGCCAACGTCCTGACTTTC

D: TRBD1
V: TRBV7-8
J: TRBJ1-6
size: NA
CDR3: CASSSDRGYGPLHF
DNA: TGTGCCAGCAGCTCCGACAGGGGATATGGACCCCTCCACTTT

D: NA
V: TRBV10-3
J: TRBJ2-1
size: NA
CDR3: CAISEPTGSYNEQFF
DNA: TGTGCCATCAGTGAGCCTACCGGGTCCTACAATGAGCAGTTCTTC

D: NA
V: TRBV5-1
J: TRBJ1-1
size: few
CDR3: CASSLGKGEAFF
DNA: TGCGCCAGCAGCTTGGGGAAGGGGGAAGCTTTCTTT

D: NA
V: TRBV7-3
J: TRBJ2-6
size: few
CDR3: CASSPDLRYSGANVLTF
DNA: TGTGCCAGCAGCCCGGACTTGCGATACTCTGGGGCCAACGTCCTGACTTTC

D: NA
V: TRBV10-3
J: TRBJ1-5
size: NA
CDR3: CAISDGAGGQPQHF
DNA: TGTGCCATCAGTGACGGGGCGGGGGGTCAGCCCCAGCATTTT

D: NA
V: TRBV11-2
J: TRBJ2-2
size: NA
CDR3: CASSPGLDRFTGELFF
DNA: TGTGCCAGCAGCCCAGGCTTGGACAGATTCACCGGGGAGCTGTTTTTT

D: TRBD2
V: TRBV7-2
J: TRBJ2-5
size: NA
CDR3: CASGAGPQETQYF
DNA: TGTGCCAGCGGAGCGGGACCCCAAGAGACCCAGTACTTC

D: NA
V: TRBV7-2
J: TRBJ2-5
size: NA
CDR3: CASSSPGEETQYF
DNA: TGTGCCAGCAGCTCTCCGGGTGAGGAGACCCAGTACTTC

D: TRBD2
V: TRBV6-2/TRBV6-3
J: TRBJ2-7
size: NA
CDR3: CASSYDLAGSYEQYF
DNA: TGTGCCAGCAGTTATGACCTAGCGGGCTCCTACGAGCAGTACTTC

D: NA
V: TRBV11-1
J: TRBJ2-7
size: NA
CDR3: CASSLQYEQYF
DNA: TGTGCCAGCAGCCTACAGTACGAGCAGTACTTC

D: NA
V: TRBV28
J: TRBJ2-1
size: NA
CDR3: CASSLGFRGTRRRNEQFF
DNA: TGTGCCAGCAGTTTAGGTTTCAGGGGGACTAGAAGAAGAAATGAGCAGTTCTTC

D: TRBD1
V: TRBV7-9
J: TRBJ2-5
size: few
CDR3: CASSYWTGVGETQYF
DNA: TGTGCCAGCAGTTACTGGACAGGGGTGGGAGAGACCCAGTACTTC

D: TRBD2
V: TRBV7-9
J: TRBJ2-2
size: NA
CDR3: CASRPPSGRAQPNTGELFF
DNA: TGTGCCAGCAGGCCTCCTAGCGGGAGGGCCCAACCGAACACCGGGGAGCTGTTTTTT

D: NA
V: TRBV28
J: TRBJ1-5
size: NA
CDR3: CASTRPGASNQPQHF
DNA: TGTGCCAGCACCCGACCAGGGGCGAGCAATCAGCCCCAGCATTTT

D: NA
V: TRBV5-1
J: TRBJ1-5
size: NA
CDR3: CASSLLRQPQHF
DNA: TGCGCCAGCAGCTTACTGAGACAGCCCCAGCATTTT

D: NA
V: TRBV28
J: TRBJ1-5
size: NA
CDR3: CATVRTPNQPQHF
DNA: TGTGCCACCGTTAGGACACCTAATCAGCCCCAGCATTTT

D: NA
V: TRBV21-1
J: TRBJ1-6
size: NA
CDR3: CASSKLAPLHF
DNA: TGTGCCAGCAGCAAACTAGCACCCCTCCACTTT

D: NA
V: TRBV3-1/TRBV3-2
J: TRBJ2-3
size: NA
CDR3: CASSRGPFSTDTQYF
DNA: TGTGCCAGCAGCCGAGGGCCTTTTTCCACAGATACGCAGTATTTT

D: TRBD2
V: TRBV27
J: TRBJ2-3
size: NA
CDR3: CASSLYKAGGTDTQYF
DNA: TGTGCCAGCAGTTTATATAAGGCGGGAGGGACAGATACGCAGTATTTT

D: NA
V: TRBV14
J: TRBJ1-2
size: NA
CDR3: CASSQAGPGTAYGYTF
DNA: TGTGCCAGCAGCCAAGCAGGTCCCGGGACTGCCTATGGCTACACCTTC

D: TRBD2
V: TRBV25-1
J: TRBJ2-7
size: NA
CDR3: CASSEASGRVVSEQYF
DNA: TGTGCCAGCAGTGAAGCCAGCGGGAGGGTAGTTAGCGAGCAGTACTTC

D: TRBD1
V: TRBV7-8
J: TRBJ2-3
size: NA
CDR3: CASSTGQGGGDTQYF
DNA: TGTGCCAGCAGCACGGGACAGGGTGGGGGAGATACGCAGTATTTT

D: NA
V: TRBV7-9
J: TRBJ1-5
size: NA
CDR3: CASSDRDTTQPQHF
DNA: TGTGCCAGCAGCGACCGGGACACCACCCAGCCCCAGCATTTT

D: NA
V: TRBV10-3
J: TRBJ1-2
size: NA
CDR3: CAIRLEQASYYGYTF
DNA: TGTGCCATCCGTTTAGAACAGGCCTCCTACTATGGCTACACCTTC

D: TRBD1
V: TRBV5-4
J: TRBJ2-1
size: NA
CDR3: CASSLGQGLSYNEQFF
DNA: TGTGCCAGCAGCTTGGGACAGGGTCTCTCCTACAATGAGCAGTTCTTC

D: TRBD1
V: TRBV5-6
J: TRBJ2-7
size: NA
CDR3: CASSWGTGLQYF
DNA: TGTGCCAGCAGCTGGGGGACAGGATTACAGTACTTC

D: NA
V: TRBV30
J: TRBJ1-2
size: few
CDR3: CAWSVHGGSSMGGYTF
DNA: TGTGCCTGGAGTGTACACGGGGGTTCGTCTATGGGAGGCTACACCTTC

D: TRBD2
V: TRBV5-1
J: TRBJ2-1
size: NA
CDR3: CASSHGTSGSNEQFF
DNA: TGCGCCAGCAGCCATGGGACTAGCGGGAGCAATGAGCAGTTCTTC

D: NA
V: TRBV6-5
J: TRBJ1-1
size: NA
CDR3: CASKSRMGNTEAFF
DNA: TGTGCCAGCAAGAGCAGGATGGGGAACACTGAAGCTTTCTTT

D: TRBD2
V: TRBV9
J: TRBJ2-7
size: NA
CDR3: CASSVDAAGTVYEQYF
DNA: TGTGCCAGCAGCGTAGATGCAGCGGGGACCGTATACGAGCAGTACTTC

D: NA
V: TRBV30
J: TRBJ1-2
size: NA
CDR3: CAWSVGGYGYTF
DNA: TGTGCCTGGAGTGTAGGGGGCTATGGCTACACCTTC

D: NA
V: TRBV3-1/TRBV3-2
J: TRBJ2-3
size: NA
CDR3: CASSQDQATDTQYF
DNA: TGTGCCAGCAGCCAAGATCAGGCGACAGATACGCAGTATTTT

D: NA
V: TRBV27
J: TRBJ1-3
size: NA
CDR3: CASSPTPGHSNSGNTIYF
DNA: TGTGCCAGCAGTCCTACTCCGGGACATTCGAACTCTGGAAACACCATATATTTT

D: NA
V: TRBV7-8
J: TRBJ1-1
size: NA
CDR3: CASSTLGLPEAFF
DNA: TGTGCCAGCAGCACCCTAGGACTTCCAGAAGCTTTCTTT

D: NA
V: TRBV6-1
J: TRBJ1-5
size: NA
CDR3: CASSAWTAQGSRPQHF
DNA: TGTGCCAGCAGTGCCTGGACAGCTCAGGGGTCTAGGCCCCAGCATTTT

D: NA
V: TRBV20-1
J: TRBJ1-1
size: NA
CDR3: CSASGEGDTEAFF
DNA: TGCAGTGCTAGTGGCGAGGGAGACACTGAAGCTTTCTTT

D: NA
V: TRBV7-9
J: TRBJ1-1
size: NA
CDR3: CASSLAQTLEAFF
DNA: TGTGCCAGCAGCTTAGCACAGACACTCGAAGCTTTCTTT

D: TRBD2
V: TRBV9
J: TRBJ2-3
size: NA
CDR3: CASSVGLAVGTDTQYF
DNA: TGTGCCAGCAGCGTAGGACTAGCGGTAGGCACAGATACGCAGTATTTT

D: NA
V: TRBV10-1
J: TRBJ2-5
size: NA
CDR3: CASGGSNGGLSETQYF
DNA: TGCGCCAGCGGGGGTTCTAACGGGGGGCTGAGCGAGACCCAGTACTTC

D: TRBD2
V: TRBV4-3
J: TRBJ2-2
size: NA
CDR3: CASSQDLGASGLGELFF
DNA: TGCGCCAGCAGCCAAGACCTTGGGGCTAGCGGCCTCGGGGAGCTGTTTTTT